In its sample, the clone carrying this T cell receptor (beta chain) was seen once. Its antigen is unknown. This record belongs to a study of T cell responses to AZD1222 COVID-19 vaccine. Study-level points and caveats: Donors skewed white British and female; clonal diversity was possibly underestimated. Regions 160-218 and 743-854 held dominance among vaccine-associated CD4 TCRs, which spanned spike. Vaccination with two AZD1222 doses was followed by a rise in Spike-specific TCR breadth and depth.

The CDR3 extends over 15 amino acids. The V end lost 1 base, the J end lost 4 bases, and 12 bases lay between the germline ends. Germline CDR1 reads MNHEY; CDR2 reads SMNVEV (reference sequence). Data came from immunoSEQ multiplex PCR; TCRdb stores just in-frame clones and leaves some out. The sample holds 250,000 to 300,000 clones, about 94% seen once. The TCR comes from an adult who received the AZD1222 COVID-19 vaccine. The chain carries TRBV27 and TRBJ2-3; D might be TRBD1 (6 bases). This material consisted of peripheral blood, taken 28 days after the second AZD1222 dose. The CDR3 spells CASSLLAGEADTQYF. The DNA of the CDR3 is TGTGCCAGCAGTTTATTGGCAGGGGAAGCAGATACGCAGTATTTT.